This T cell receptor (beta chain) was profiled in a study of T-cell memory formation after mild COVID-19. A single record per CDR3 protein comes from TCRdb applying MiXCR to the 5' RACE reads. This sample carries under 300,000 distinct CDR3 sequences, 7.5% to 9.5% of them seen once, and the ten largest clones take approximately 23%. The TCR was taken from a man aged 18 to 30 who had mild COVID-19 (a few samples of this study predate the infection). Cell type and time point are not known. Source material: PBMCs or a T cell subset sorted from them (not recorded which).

The CDR3 sequence is CASSRGTGGYGELFF. The CDR3 DNA is TGTGCCAGTAGTAGGGGGACAGGGGGCTATGGGGAGCTGTTTTTT. The chain has TRBV19 and TRBJ2-2, with 12 bases identical to TRBD1. The CDR3 covers 15 residues. Germline V gene lookup returns CDR1 LNHDA and CDR2 SQIVND (reference sequence). V lost 4 bases, J lost 8 bases, and 5 bases stayed unmatched.